The next 5 T cell receptor beta chains were all read from a single sample in a study of CD8+CD57+ T cells in acquired aplastic anemia. TCR beta VDJ and CDR3 profiling used genomic DNA as template. MiXCR, applied by TCRdb to the reads, yields one record per CDR3 protein. Among about 150,000 distinct CDR3 sequences listed, around 48% were seen once. The authors sequenced patients whose flow cytometry had shown CD8+CD57+ cell expansion. Sequenced material: sorted CD4+, CD8+, or CD8+CD57+ T cells (not recorded which) from PBMCs. The receptors stem from a human donor with aplastic anemia.

This clonotype was found many times. This chain connects TRBV11-1 to TRBJ1-6, with a weak D call TRBD1 (5 bases). CDR1 is SGHAT, CDR2 FQDESV, per germline (reference sequence). This CDR3 region has 15 residues. V was pared by 1 base and J by 7 bases, with 11 bases between. The CDR3 DNA is TGTGCCAGCAGCTTAGTAGGGGACGAAAATTCACCCCTCCACTTT. It codes for CASSLVGDENSPLHF.

A note on this clonotype: A junction boundary mismatches the germline segment, possibly from a read error. This chain connects TRBV2 to TRBJ2-1; 11 bases align to TRBD2. Germline V gene data show CDR1 as SNHLY and CDR2 as FYNNEI. The CDR3 spans 15 residues. The DNA for the CDR3 is TGTGCCAGCAGGCAGGGACTAGCGGCCTACAATGAGCAGTTCTGG. Its translation: CASRQGLAAYNEQFW.

This chain uses TRBV19 with TRBJ2-7, with D possibly being TRBD2 (7 bases). V was shortened by 3 bases and J by 6 bases, with 12 bases between the two germline ends. The CDR3 has 13 amino acids. Germline assignment: CDR1 LNHDA and CDR2 SQIVND (reference sequence). Here the CDR3 DNA reads TGTGCCAGTAGTATTCCAGGGGAGGGCGAGCAGTACTTC. Protein: CASSIPGEGEQYF.

The chain has TRBV4-2 and TRBJ1-1; D not certain. Trimming left V 0 bases short and J 1 base short, with 3 bases between. This CDR3 has 13 residues. CDR1 and CDR2 (germline): LGHNA, YNFKEQ. Here the CDR3 reads CASSQEANTEAFF. The CDR3 DNA sequence: TGTGCCAGCAGCCAAGAAGCGAACACTGAAGCTTTCTTT.

This clonotype was observed a few times. In nucleotides, the CDR3 is TGTGCCAGAGGGTCGAAGGGGGCGCAATATGGCTACACCTTC. This codes for CARGSKGAQYGYTF. The chain is built from TRBV25-1 and TRBJ1-2; 7 nucleotides line up with TRBD1. The germline gives CDR1 MGHDK, CDR2 SYGVNS. The length of the CDR3 is 14 residues. The V segment lost 9 bases and the J segment 5 bases; nucleotides outside the gene matches: 12.